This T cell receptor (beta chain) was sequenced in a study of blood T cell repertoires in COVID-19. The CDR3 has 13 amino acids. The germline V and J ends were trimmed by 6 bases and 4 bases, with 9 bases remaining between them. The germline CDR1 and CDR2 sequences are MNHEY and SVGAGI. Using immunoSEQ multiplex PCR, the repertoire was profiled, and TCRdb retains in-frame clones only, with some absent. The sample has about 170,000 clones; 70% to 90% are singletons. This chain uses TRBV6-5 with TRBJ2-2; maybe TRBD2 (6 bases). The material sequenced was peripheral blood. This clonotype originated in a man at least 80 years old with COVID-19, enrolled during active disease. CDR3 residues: CASRTGLTGELFF. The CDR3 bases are TGTGCCAGCAGGACGGGACTCACCGGGGAGCTGTTTTTT.